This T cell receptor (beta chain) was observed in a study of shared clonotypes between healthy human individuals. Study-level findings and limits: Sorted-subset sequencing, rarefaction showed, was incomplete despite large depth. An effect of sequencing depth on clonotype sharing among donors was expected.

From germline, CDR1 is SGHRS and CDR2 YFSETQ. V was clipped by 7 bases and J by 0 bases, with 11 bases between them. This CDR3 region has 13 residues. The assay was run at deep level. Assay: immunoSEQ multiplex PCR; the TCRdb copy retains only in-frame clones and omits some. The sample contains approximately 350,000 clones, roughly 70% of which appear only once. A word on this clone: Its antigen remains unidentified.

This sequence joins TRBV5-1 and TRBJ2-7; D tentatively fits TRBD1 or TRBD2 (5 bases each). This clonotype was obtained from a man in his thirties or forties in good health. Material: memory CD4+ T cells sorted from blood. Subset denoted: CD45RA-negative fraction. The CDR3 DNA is TGCGCCAGCGCTCCTGGGGGCTCCTACGAGCAGTACTTC. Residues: CASAPGGSYEQYF.